This T cell receptor beta chain comes out of a study of cytomegalovirus exposure and HLA in healthy donors. General observations from the study: TCR beta V- and J-gene trimming was later associated with a missense DCLRE1C variant. Later work found that TCR association rates differed between HLA loci; DRB1 had the most and HLA-C the fewest. Common viral pathogens seemed to be connected with several of the most significant clusters, according to a later analysis.

V lost 1 base and J 0 bases, leaving 13 bases between the germline ends. CDR3 length: 16 residues. Germline assignment: CDR1 SGHTA and CDR2 FQGNSA. Both 60 Vbeta primers and 13 Jbeta primers went into the PCR. Sequenced by immunoSEQ multiplex PCR; TCRdb stores in-frame clones only, minus some. The sample shows roughly 88,000 clones, approximately 80% of them seen only once. As concerns this clone: Its antigen is as yet unknown.

The chain employs TRBV7-2 and TRBJ2-7, with a possible D match to TRBD1 (6 bases). The sample taken for sequencing was PBMCs. The sequence derives from a man younger than 40 in good health and CMV-seropositive. The DNA of the CDR3 is TGTGCCAGCAGCTTAGAGACAGGACACAGCTCCTACGAGCAGTACTTC. Its protein is CASSLETGHSSYEQYF.